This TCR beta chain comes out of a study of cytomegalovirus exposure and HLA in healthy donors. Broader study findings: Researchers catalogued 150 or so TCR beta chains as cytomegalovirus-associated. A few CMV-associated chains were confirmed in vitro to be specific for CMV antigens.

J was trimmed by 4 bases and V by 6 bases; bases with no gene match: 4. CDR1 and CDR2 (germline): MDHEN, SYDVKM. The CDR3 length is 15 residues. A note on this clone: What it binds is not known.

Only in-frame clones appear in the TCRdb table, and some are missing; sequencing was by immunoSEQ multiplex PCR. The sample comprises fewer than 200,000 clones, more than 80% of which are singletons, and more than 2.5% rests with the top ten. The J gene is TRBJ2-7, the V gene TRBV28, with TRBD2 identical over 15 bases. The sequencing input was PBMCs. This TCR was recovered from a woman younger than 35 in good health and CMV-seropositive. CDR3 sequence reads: CASRGLAGGSYEQYF. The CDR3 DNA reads TGTGCCAGCAGGGGACTAGCGGGAGGCTCATACGAGCAGTACTTC.